This entry describes one T cell receptor (beta chain). Its antigen is undetermined. Treatment here: around 19 received Ad26.COV2.S at low or high dose, single or two shots; roughly five received placebo; per-sample allocation not given. It was on day 63 after the first vaccine or placebo injection that samples were taken. This person who donated was an adult of 18-55 years in Boston. Libraries were prepared by immunoSEQ multiplex PCR; TCRdb keeps only in-frame clonotypes and omits some of them. The table has some 480,000 clones, approximately 90% seen once; the top ten hold over 10%. The data stem from a study of Ad26.COV2.S vaccination and SARS-CoV-2 variants. Whole-study findings and limits: Ad26.COV2.S recipients had broader spike-specific TCRs (P = 0.0014). Vaccinees reportedly had broad spike-specific CD8+ and CD4+ T cell responses.

CDR1 is MDHEN, CDR2 SYDVKM, per germline. V shed 5 bases and J 3 bases; nucleotides not matched to a gene: 10. This CDR3 is 16 amino acids long. The receptor was derived from a person aged 18-60 years who received the Ad26.COV2.S COVID-19 vaccine or a placebo. The chain uses TRBV28 and TRBJ2-5, with 9 bases lining up with TRBD2. The sequenced sample was peripheral blood, obtained in a trial of Ad26.COV2.S vaccine versus placebo. CDR3 sequence: CASSHSLAGGEETQYF. CDR3 DNA sequence: TGTGCCAGCAGTCACAGCCTTGCGGGAGGGGAAGAGACCCAGTACTTC.